The present T cell receptor (beta chain) was sequenced within a study of T cell repertoires in cytomegalovirus infection. The wider study: Shared public TCR beta signatures pointed to both CMV infection and a matching HLA type. Study findings and constraints: Cumulative public TCR beta family frequency identified CMV carriers with the relevant HLA. HLA-C-restricted CMV clonotypes gave the most frequent clonotype in two of eight donors.

CDR1 SGHRS and CDR2 YFSETQ come from the germline V gene. The V and J ends lost 2 bases and 2 bases respectively, with 8 bases between them. The length of the CDR3 is 14 residues. This clonotype occurred many times. What it binds is not known. TCRdb re-analysed the reads in MiXCR, keeping a single row per CDR3 protein. The table includes about 300,000 distinct CDR3 sequences, around 25% detected once. The chain has TRBV5-1 and TRBJ2-1, with D hard to call. The receptor was derived from a human donor in good health (CMV status not recorded). Some clones in this sample may be carry-over from other donors' samples. The sequencing sample was made of PBMCs. The CDR3 loop reads CASSFRIAYNEQFF. In DNA, the CDR3 is TGCGCCAGCAGCTTCCGCATTGCCTACAATGAGCAGTTCTTC.